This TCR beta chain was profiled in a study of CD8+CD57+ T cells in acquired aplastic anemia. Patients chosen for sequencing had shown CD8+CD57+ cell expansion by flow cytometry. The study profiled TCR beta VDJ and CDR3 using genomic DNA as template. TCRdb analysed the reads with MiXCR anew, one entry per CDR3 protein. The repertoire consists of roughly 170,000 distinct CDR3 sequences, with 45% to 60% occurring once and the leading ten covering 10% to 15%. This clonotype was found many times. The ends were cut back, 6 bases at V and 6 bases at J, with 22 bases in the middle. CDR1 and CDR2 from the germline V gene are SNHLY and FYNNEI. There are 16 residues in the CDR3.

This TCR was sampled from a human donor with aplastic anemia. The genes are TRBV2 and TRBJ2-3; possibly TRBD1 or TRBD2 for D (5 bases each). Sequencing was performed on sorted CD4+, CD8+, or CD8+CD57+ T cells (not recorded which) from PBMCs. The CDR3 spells CASRAGTSINSDTQYF. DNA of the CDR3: TGTGCCAGCAGAGCCGGGACCTCAATTAACTCGGATACGCAGTATTTT.